This TCR beta chain comes out of a study of cytomegalovirus exposure and HLA in healthy donors. Findings and caveats of the study: Analyzed later, most CMV-associated TCR beta chains appeared HLA-restricted. It was only CMV serostatus that was available as immune exposure information. Some segments of the V type, notably TRBV6-2 and TRBV6-3, were excluded as indistinguishable. A later analysis associated some 18,000 TCR beta sequences with HLA alleles at a 0.05 false discovery rate.

The table lists this clone with a count of one. As yet, its antigen is unknown. 60 Vbeta and 13 Jbeta primers were used in PCR. Some clones are missing from TCRdb's copy, which holds only in-frame ones; the method was immunoSEQ multiplex PCR. The repertoire includes tens of thousands of clones, approximately 78% of them detected once, and around 3% sits in the top ten. Per germline, CDR1 WNHNN and CDR2 SYGVQD (reference sequence). CDR3 size: 15 residues. V was pared by 0 bases and J by 10 bases, with 16 bases between. Sequenced material: PBMCs. This chain connects TRBV10-1 to TRBJ2-1, with a possible D match to TRBD2 (6 bases). The sequence came from a woman in her 30s in good health and CMV-seronegative. CDR3 DNA sequence: TGCGCCAGCAGTGAGTCGGGAGGAGAAAGGGACGAGCAGTTCTTC. This sequence encodes CASSESGGERDEQFF.